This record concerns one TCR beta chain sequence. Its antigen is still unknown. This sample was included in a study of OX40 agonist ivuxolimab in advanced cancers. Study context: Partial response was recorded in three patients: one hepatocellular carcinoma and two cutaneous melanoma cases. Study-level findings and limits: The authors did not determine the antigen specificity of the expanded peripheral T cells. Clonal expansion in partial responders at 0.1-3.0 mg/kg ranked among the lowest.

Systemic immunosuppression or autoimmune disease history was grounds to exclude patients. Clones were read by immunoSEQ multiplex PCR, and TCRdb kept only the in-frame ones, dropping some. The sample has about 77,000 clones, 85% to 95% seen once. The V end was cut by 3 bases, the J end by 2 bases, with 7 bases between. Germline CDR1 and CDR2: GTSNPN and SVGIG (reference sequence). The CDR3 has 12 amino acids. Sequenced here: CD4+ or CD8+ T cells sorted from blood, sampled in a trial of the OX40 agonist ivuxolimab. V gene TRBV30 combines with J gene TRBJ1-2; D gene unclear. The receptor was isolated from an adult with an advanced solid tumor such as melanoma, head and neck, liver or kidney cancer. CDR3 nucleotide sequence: TGTGCCTGGAGGCCGGGGAACTATGGCTACACCTTC. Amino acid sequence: CAWRPGNYGYTF.